This T cell receptor beta chain derives from a study of blood T cell repertoires in COVID-19. Turning to the study itself: From the United States, Italy and Spain came samples of acute and convalescent COVID-19.

From germline, CDR1 is KGHSH and CDR2 LQKENI. The CDR3 has 14 amino acids. Deletions cut 6 bases from V and 7 bases from J, with 16 bases between. Patients at the Seattle site were enrolled during active infection and followed longitudinally. In the original processing: Quantification of nucleated cells was approximated via reference gene primer amplification. Data came from immunoSEQ multiplex PCR; TCRdb stores just in-frame clones and leaves some out. D and trimming come from the DNA, and the V and J calls and clone size come from that table. The table has approximately 150,000 clones, less than 85% seen once.

This chain connects TRBV18 to TRBJ2-1; D is perhaps TRBD1 (6 bases). The sequenced sample was peripheral blood. This TCR came from a woman aged 55-69 years with COVID-19, enrolled during active disease. The CDR3 nucleotides are TGTGCCAGCTCGCCAACAGGGTCTGGGAATGAGCAGTTCTTC. Amino acid sequence: CASSPTGSGNEQFF. The full variable domain, rest sourced from reference TRBV18 and TRBJ2-1, is NAGVMQNPRHLVRRRGQEARLRCSPMKGHSHVYWYRQLPEEGLKFMVYLQKENIIDESGMPKERFSAEFPKEGPSILRIQQVVRGDSAAYFCASSPTGSGNEQFFGPGTRLTVL.